Each of the 25 T cell receptor beta chains below was sequenced from the same sample in a study of metastatic and nonmetastatic thyroid tumors. TCRdb re-called the PCR reads through MiXCR. The table records some 19,000 clones, 20% to 30% of them present only once. There were no patients who had received any treatment before thyroid surgery. The sequenced sample consisted of blood. The receptors here all came from a male donor with papillary thyroid cancer or a benign thyroid nodule (not recorded which). Some clones in this sample may be carry-over from other donors' samples.

There are many counts of this clone. The rearrangement links TRBV6-1 to TRBJ2-4; D perhaps matches TRBD2 (5 bases). V was cut by 6 bases and J by 7 bases, with 19 bases left in between. The CDR3 is made up of 15 amino acids. Germline CDR1 is MNHNS and CDR2 is SASEGT. The CDR3 region is CASSGSEGMRNIQYF. CDR3 nucleotides: TGTGCCAGCAGCGGTAGTGAGGGAATGAGGAACATTCAGTACTTC.

This clone is medium-sized (0.01 to 0.1%) in the sample. This chain joins TRBV5-1 and TRBJ1-3, with D maybe TRBD1 (6 bases). Germline V lookup: CDR1 SGHRS, CDR2 YFSETQ. Trimming took 4 bases from V and 2 from J, leaving 13 bases between them. The CDR3 length is 15 residues. CDR3 residues: CASSPTQGPGNTIYF. The DNA for the CDR3 is TGCGCCAGCAGCCCTACCCAGGGGCCTGGAAACACCATATATTTT. Based on the CDR3 plus reference TRBV5-1 and TRBJ1-3, the full variable domain is KAGVTQTPRYLIKTRGQQVTLSCSPISGHRSVSWYQQTPGQGLQFLFEYFSETQRNKGNFPGRFSGRQFSNSRSEMNVSTLELGDSALYLCASSPTQGPGNTIYFGEGSWLTVV.

J is TRBJ1-3 and V is TRBV7-8, with TRBD1 as a possible D gene (5 bases). Looked up from germline, CDR1 is SGHVS and CDR2 is FQNEAQ. V lost 5 bases, J lost 8 bases, and 13 bases lay in between. This CDR3 has 13 residues. The chain's CDR3 is CASSPTEGHTIYF. The CDR3 DNA sequence: TGTGCCAGCAGCCCGACGGAGGGACACACCATATATTTT.

By its share, this clone is medium-sized (0.01 to 0.1%). The chain uses TRBV7-9 and TRBJ2-3, with a tentative D call TRBD2 (5 bases). This CDR3 is 15 amino acids long. Germline V gene sequence: CDR1 SEHNR, CDR2 FQNEAQ (reference sequence). Deletions cut 2 bases from V and 8 bases from J, with 17 bases between. The CDR3 sequence is CASSLLGLSAGTQYF. The CDR3 coding sequence is TGTGCCAGCAGCTTATTGGGGTTAAGTGCGGGTACGCAGTATTTT.

This clone is medium-sized (0.01 to 0.1%). The chain links TRBV5-1 to TRBJ2-7; D is perhaps TRBD1 or TRBD2 (5 bases each). The CDR3 runs to 15 residues. Trimming pared 4 bases from V and 2 bases from J, leaving 16 bases between. Germline V CDR1 and CDR2: SGHRS, YFSETQ. The CDR3 here is CASSPEGTPTYEQYF. Here the CDR3 DNA reads TGCGCCAGCAGCCCCGAAGGGACCCCCACCTACGAGCAGTACTTC.

This clone has more than one count but fewer than ten. A much larger clone differs by one base, so this may be a read error. The same CDR3 can be traced to other DNA sequences in this sample. The chain combines TRBV19 with TRBJ2-7; D may be TRBD2 (6 bases). CDR1 LNHDA and CDR2 SQIVND come from the germline V gene (reference sequence). The CDR3 extends over 12 amino acids. The CDR3 reads CASRGDSYEQYF. The DNA of the CDR3 is TGTGCCAGTAGGGGGGACTCCTATGAGCAGTACTTC.

This chain uses TRBV10-3 with TRBJ1-2; TRBD1 matches at 7 bases. Germline V gene sequence: CDR1 ENHRY, CDR2 SYGVKD. This CDR3 has 14 residues. Unmatched junction bases numbered 9, after V lost 7 bases and J lost 4 bases. The CDR3: CAINWPGQPYGYTF. DNA of the CDR3: TGTGCCATCAACTGGCCGGGACAGCCCTATGGCTACACCTTC.

This clone came up many times. V is TRBV7-9 and J is TRBJ2-7; perhaps TRBD1 as D (6 bases). The germline V gene has CDR1 SEHNR and CDR2 FQNEAQ (reference sequence). V was pared by 5 bases and J by 2 bases, with 16 bases between. The length of the CDR3 is 15 residues. The CDR3 sequence: CASSVSGTSTYEQYF. The CDR3 DNA reads as TGTGCCAGCAGCGTATCCGGGACATCTACCTACGAGCAGTACTTC.

This rearrangement joins TRBV9 to TRBJ2-6; 11 bases match TRBD2. The CDR3 runs 19 residues. Looked up from germline, CDR1 is SGDLS and CDR2 is YYNGEE. After removal of 2 bases from V and 0 bases from J, the junction contained 7 bases not matched to a gene. CDR3 in amino acids: CASSVASGGTSSGANVLTF. The CDR3 DNA sequence: TGTGCCAGCAGCGTCGCTAGCGGGGGGACCTCCTCTGGGGCCAACGTCCTGACTTTC.

The rearrangement uses TRBV7-2 and TRBJ2-3; D gene ambiguous. Germline assignment: CDR1 SGHTA and CDR2 FQGNSA. This CDR3 is built from 13 residues. V lost 5 bases and J lost 8, with 14 bases in between. The CDR3 protein is CASSPTPDGTQYF. The CDR3 DNA is TGTGCCAGCAGCCCAACGCCGGATGGTACGCAGTATTTT.

DNA of the CDR3: TGTGCCAGCAGTTACCGAGACCCATCCAATGAGCAGTTCTTC. Its translation: CASSYRDPSNEQFF. The V call is TRBV6-5, the J call TRBJ2-1, with D unresolved. V lost 2 bases and J lost 6, with 11 bases in between. Germline CDR1 MNHEY, CDR2 SVGAGI. CDR3 length: 14 residues.

A word on this clone: One junction end disagrees with the germline gene, perhaps due to a read error. The CDR3 region has the DNA TGTGCTAGCAGCTTAGCATATGGGCCGGGAGAGACCCAGTACTTC. This translates into CASSLAYGPGETQYF. The chain is built from TRBV7-7 and TRBJ2-5; no definite D call. Germline-derived CDR1 and CDR2 are SSHAT and FNYEAQ (reference sequence). The CDR3 runs 15 residues.

The chain carries TRBV6-1 and TRBJ1-2, with a possible D match to TRBD1 (6 bases). V lost 6 bases and J lost 7, with 15 bases in between. This CDR3 has 13 amino acids. The germline V gene has CDR1 MNHNS and CDR2 SASEGT. The CDR3 DNA sequence: TGTGCCAGCAGCCGGGCCGAAGGGGGTGGCTACACCTTC. This codes for CASSRAEGGGYTF.

In its sample, this clone ranks as medium-sized. The chain is built from TRBV5-1 and TRBJ1-2; 11 positions match TRBD1. CDR3 length: 16 residues. From germline, CDR1 is SGHRS and CDR2 YFSETQ. The V and J ends lost 4 bases and 2 bases, in that order; junction bases with no gene match: 7. The CDR3 sequence: CASSTWTGGQNYGYTF. In nucleotides, the CDR3 is TGCGCCAGCAGCACTTGGACAGGGGGCCAGAACTATGGCTACACCTTC.

The genes are TRBV3-1 and TRBJ2-2; 9 bases are shared with TRBD1. The CDR3 has 17 amino acids. V gave up 4 bases and J gave up 7 bases; unmatched junction bases: 13. CDR1 and CDR2 from the germline V gene are LGHDT and YNNKEL (reference sequence). CDR3 DNA sequence: TGTGCCAGCAGCCCCGGGGTGGGGACAGGGCAGGACGGGGAGCTGTTTTTT. This translates into CASSPGVGTGQDGELFF.

The rearrangement joins TRBV25-1 to TRBJ2-2; maybe TRBD2 (6 bases). From germline, CDR1 is MGHDK and CDR2 SYGVNS. This CDR3 is 21 amino acids long. The V end was cut by 8 bases, the J end by 0 bases, with 31 bases between. The CDR3 loop reads CASQPGDAGMTAIANTGELFF. The CDR3, as DNA: TGTGCCAGCCAGCCAGGTGATGCGGGGATGACTGCGATCGCGAACACCGGGGAGCTGTTTTTT.

This clone was picked up many times. The chain carries TRBV10-3 and TRBJ2-4; 9 nucleotides agree with TRBD1. The germline gives CDR1 ENHRY, CDR2 SYGVKD. The trim removed 5 bases at V and 3 bases at J, leaving 8 bases unmatched. The CDR3 runs to 16 residues. The CDR3 protein is CAISRTGGAGKNIQYF. The CDR3 region has the DNA TGTGCCATCAGTCGTACAGGGGGCGCAGGCAAAAACATTCAGTACTTC.

This clone is labeled as medium-sized. The chain links TRBV6-1 to TRBJ2-2; D might be TRBD1 (6 bases). Germline values: CDR1 MNHNS, CDR2 SASEGT. Trimming removed 2 bases from V and 0 bases from J, with 13 bases in between. The CDR3 consists of 17 residues. For the CDR3, the DNA is TGTGCCAGCAGTGAACGTCAGGGGTCCGCGAACACCGGGGAGCTGTTTTTT. It encodes CASSERQGSANTGELFF.

This clone is medium-sized in the sample. Other nucleotide sequences in the sample specify the same CDR3. The chain combines TRBV20-1 with TRBJ2-7; the D call may be TRBD1 or TRBD2 (5 bases each). Trimming pared 6 bases from V and 1 base from J, leaving 10 bases between. The germline V gene encodes CDR1 DFQATT and CDR2 SNEGSKA (reference sequence). This CDR3 comprises 12 residues. This CDR3 is CSATGTSYEQYF. CDR3 DNA sequence: TGCAGTGCGACCGGGACGTCCTACGAGCAGTACTTC.

The rearrangement joins TRBV7-2 to TRBJ1-2; D might be TRBD1 (5 bases). Germline lookup yields CDR1 SGHTA and CDR2 FQGNSA. The CDR3 has 13 amino acids. V lost 3 bases and J lost 9, with 14 bases in between. Here the CDR3 DNA reads TGTGCCAGCAGCTTCCACAGGTTCGGGAGCTACACCTTC. Protein: CASSFHRFGSYTF.

This clone came up once. The rearrangement joins TRBV5-5 to TRBJ2-6, with TRBD2 matching 8 bases. The CDR3 length is 16 residues. Trimming took 2 bases from V and 0 from J; bases not matched to a gene: 1. Per the germline V gene, CDR1 is SGHKS and CDR2 is YYEKEE (reference sequence). The CDR3 loop reads CASSFSGTSGANVLTF. The DNA of the CDR3 is TGTGCCAGCAGCTTTAGCGGGACCTCTGGGGCCAACGTCCTGACTTTC.

This clone was found a few times. This chain uses TRBV19 with TRBJ2-1; tentatively, D is TRBD1 or TRBD2 (6 bases each). The germline CDR1 and CDR2 sequences are LNHDA and SQIVND (reference sequence). This CDR3 comprises 14 residues. V was trimmed by 1 base and J by 9 bases, leaving 13 bases between them. The CDR3 coding sequence is TGTGCCAGTAGTATAGGTGGGGGGCGAGGTGAGCAGTTCTTC. This encodes CASSIGGGRGEQFF. The whole variable domain, remainder taken from reference TRBV19 and TRBJ2-1, is DGGITQSPKYLFRKEGQNVTLSCEQNLNHDAMYWYRQDPGQGLRLIYYSQIVNDFQKGDIAEGYSVSREKKESFPLTVTSAQKNPTAFYLCASSIGGGRGEQFFGPGTRLTVL.

The chain combines TRBV6-1 with TRBJ2-7, with 12 bases lining up with TRBD1. The CDR3 runs to 14 residues. With V trimmed by 5 bases and J by 6 bases, 5 bases remained unmatched. Germline values: CDR1 MNHNS, CDR2 SASEGT. CDR3 nucleotide sequence: TGTGCCAGCAGTCACCGGGACAGGGGGCCCGAGCAGTACTTC. Its translation is CASSHRDRGPEQYF.

This clone is labeled as medium-sized (0.01 to 0.1%). V and J are TRBV2 and TRBJ1-6; perhaps TRBD1 as D (5 bases). Germline V gene lookup returns CDR1 SNHLY and CDR2 FYNNEI. V lost 8 bases and J lost 6, with 11 bases in between. The CDR3 is 13 amino acids. In nucleotides, the CDR3 is TGTGCCAGCGTTGCAGGGTCTAATTCACCCCTCCACTTT. Its protein product is CASVAGSNSPLHF.

This clone was counted only a few times. The gene calls are TRBV6-6 and TRBJ2-2, with D tentatively TRBD1 or TRBD2 (5 bases each). The germline gives CDR1 MNHNY, CDR2 SVGAGI (reference sequence). There are 15 residues in the CDR3. Trimming removed 3 bases at V and 4 bases at J, with 12 bases between. The CDR3 bases are TGTGCCAGCAGTTATCAGTGGGACCGCACCGGGGAGCTGTTTTTT. Its protein is CASSYQWDRTGELFF.